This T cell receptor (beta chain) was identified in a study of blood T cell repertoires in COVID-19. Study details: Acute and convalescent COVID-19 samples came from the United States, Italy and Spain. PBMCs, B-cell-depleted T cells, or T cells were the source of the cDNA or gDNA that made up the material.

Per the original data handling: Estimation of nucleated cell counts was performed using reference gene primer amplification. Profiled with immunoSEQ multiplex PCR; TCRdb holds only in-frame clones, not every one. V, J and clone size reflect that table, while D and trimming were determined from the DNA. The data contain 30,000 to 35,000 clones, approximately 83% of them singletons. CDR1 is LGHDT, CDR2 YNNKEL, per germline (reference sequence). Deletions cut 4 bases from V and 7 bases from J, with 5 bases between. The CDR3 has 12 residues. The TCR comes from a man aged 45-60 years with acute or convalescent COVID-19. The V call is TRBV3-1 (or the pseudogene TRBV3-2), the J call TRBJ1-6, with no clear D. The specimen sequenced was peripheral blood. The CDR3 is CASSLQNSPLHF. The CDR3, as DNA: TGTGCCAGCAGCCTACAGAATTCACCCCTCCACTTT.